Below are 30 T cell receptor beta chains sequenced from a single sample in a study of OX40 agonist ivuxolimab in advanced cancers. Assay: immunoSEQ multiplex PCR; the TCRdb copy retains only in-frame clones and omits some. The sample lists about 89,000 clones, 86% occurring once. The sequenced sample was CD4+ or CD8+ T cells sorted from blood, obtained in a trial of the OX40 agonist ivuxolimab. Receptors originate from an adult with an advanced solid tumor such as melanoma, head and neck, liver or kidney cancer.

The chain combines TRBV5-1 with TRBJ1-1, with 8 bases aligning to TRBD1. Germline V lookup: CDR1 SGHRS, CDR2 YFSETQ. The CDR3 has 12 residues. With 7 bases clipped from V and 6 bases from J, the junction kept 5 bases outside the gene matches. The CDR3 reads CASHRGSSEAFF. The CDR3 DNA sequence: TGCGCCAGCCACAGGGGGTCGTCTGAAGCTTTCTTT.

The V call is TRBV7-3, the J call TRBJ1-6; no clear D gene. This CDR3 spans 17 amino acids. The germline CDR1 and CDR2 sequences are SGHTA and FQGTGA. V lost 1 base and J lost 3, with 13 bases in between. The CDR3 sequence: CASSLRSFSGYNSPLHF. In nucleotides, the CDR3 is TGTGCCAGCAGCTTAAGGTCCTTTTCGGGCTATAATTCACCCCTCCACTTT.

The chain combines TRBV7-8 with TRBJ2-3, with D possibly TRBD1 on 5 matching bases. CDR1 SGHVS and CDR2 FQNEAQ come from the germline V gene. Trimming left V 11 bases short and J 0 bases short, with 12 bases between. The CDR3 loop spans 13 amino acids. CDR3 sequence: CAGTGHSTDTQYF. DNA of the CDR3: TGTGCCGGAACAGGCCACAGCACAGATACGCAGTATTTT.

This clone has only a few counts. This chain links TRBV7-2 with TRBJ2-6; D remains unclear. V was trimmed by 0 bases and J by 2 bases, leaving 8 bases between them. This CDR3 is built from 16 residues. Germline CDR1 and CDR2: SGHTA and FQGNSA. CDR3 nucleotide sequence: TGTGCCAGCAGCTTAGCGTCAGGAGCTGGGGCCAACGTCCTGACTTTC. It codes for CASSLASGAGANVLTF. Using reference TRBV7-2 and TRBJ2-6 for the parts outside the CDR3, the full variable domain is GAGVSQSPSNKVTEKGKDVELRCDPISGHTALYWYRQSLGQGLEFLIYFQGNSAPDKSGLPSDRFSAERTGGSVSTLTIQRTQQEDSAVYLCASSLASGAGANVLTFGAGSRLTVL.

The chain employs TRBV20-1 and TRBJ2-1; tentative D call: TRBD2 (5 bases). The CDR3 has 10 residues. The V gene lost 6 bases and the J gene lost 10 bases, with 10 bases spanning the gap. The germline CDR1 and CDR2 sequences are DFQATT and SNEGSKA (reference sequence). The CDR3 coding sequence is TGCAGTGCCCTTAGCGACGAGCAGTTCTTC. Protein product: CSALSDEQFF.

The DNA of the CDR3 is TGTGCCAGCAGCCTGGACAGGGAGGGGGAAAAACTGTTTTTT. Translated: CASSLDREGEKLFF. This sequence joins TRBV2 and TRBJ1-4, with 8 bases lining up with TRBD1. With 6 bases clipped from V and 8 bases from J, the junction kept 8 bases outside the gene matches. CDR1 is SNHLY and CDR2 is FYNNEI in the germline V gene. The CDR3 totals 14 residues. Combining the CDR3 with reference TRBV2 and TRBJ1-4 gives the whole variable domain EPEVTQTPSHQVTQMGQEVILRCVPISNHLYFYWYRQILGQKVEFLVSFYNNEISEKSEIFDDQFSVERPDGSNFTLKIRSTKLEDSAMYFCASSLDREGEKLFFGSGTQLSVL.

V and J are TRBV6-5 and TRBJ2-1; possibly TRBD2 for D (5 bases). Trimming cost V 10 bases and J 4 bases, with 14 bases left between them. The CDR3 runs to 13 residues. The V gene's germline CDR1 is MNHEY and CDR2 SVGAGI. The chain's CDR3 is CATRGLAYNEQFF. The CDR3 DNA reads TGTGCCACCCGAGGACTGGCTTACAATGAGCAGTTCTTC.

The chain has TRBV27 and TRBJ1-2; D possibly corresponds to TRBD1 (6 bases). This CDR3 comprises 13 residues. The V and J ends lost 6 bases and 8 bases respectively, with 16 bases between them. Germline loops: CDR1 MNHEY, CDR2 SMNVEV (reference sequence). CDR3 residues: CASRFRGPGGYTF. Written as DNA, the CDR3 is TGTGCCAGCAGGTTCAGGGGTCCGGGGGGCTACACCTTC.

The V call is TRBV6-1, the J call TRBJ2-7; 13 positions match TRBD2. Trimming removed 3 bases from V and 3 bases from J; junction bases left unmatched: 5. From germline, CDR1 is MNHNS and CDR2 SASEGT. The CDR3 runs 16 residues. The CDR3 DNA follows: TGTGCCAGCAGTGACGCCGGACTAGCGGGAGTCTACGAGCAGTACTTC. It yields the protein CASSDAGLAGVYEQYF.

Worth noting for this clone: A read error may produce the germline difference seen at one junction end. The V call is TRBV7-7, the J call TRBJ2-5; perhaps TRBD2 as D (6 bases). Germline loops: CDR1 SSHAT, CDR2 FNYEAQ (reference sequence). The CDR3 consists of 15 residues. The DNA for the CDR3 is TGTGCTAGCAGCGCCCGAGGAGGGTCCGAAGAGACCCAGTACTTC. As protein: CASSARGGSEETQYF. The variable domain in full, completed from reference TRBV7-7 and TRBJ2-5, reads GAGVSQSPRYKVTKRGQDVTLRCDPISSHATLYWYQQALGQGPEFLTYFNYEAQPDKSGLPSDRFSAERPEGSISTLTIQRTEQRDSAMYRCASSARGGSEETQYFGPGTRLLVL.

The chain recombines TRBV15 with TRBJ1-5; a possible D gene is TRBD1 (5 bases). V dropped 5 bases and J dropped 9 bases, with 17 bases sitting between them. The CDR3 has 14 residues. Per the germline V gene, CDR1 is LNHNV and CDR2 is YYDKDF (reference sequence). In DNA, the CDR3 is TGTGCCACCAGCTTGGGGCAGGGCGTCTCGCCCCAGCATTTT. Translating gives CATSLGQGVSPQHF.

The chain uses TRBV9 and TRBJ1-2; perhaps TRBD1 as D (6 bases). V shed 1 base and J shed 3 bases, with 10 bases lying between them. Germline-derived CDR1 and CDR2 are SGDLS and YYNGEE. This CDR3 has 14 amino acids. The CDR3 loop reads CASSVRRQDYGYTF. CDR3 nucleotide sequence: TGTGCCAGCAGCGTAAGGAGACAGGACTATGGCTACACCTTC.

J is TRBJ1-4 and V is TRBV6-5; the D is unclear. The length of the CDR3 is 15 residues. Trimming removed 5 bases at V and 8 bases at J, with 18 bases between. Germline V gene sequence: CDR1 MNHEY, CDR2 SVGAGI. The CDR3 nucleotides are TGTGCCAGCAGTCCCTCTCCGGGATGGCGAGAAAAACTGTTTTTT. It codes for CASSPSPGWREKLFF.

The CDR3 DNA sequence: TGTGCCAGCAGTTACGGCGGGGGTAATTCACCCCTCCACTTT. Amino acids: CASSYGGGNSPLHF. The chain joins TRBV6-5 to TRBJ1-6; TRBD1 might be the D (5 bases). Germline CDR1 is MNHEY and CDR2 is SVGAGI. V lost 2 bases and J lost 6, with 8 bases in between. The CDR3 runs 14 residues.

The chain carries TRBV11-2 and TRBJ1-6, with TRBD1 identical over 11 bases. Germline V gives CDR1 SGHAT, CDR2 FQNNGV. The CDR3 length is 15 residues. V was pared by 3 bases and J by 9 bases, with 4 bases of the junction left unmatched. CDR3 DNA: TGTGCCAGCAGCTTTTCCGGGACAGGGGGTTCACCCCTCCACTTT. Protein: CASSFSGTGGSPLHF. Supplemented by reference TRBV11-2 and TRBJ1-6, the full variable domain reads EAGVAQSPRYKIIEKRQSVAFWCNPISGHATLYWYQQILGQGPKLLIQFQNNGVVDDSQLPKDRFSAERLKGVDSTLKIQPAKLEDSAVYLCASSFSGTGGSPLHFGNGTRLTVT.

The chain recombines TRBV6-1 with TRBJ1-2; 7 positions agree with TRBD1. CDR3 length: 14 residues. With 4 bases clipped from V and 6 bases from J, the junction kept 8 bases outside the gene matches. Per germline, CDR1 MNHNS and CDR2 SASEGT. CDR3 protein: CASSGRQGWNGYTF. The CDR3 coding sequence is TGTGCCAGCAGTGGGAGACAGGGTTGGAATGGCTACACCTTC.

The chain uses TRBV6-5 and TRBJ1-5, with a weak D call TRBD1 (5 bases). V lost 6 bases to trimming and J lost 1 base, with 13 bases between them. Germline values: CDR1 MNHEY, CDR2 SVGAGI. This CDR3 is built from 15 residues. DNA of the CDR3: TGTGCCAGCAGAATTTATTCAGGGAGCAATCAGCCCCAGCATTTT. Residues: CASRIYSGSNQPQHF.

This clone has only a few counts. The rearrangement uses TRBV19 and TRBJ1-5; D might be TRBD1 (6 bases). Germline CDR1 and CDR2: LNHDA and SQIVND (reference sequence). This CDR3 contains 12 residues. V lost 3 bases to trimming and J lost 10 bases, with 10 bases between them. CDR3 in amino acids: CASSMLQGPQHF. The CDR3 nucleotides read TGTGCCAGTAGTATGCTACAGGGCCCCCAGCATTTT.

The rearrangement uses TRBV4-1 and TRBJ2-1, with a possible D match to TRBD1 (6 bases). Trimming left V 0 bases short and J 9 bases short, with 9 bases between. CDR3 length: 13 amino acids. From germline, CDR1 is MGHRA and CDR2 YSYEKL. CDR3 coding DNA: TGCGCCAGCAGCCAAGATACAGGGCGTGAGCAGTTCTTC. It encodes CASSQDTGREQFF.

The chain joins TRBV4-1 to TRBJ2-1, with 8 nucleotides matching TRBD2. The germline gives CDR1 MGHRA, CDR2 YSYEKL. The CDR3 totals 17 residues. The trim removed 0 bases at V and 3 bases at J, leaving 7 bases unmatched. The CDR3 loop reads CASSQDGTGGRYNEQFF. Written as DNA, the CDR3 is TGCGCCAGCAGCCAAGATGGGACGGGAGGGCGCTACAATGAGCAGTTCTTC.

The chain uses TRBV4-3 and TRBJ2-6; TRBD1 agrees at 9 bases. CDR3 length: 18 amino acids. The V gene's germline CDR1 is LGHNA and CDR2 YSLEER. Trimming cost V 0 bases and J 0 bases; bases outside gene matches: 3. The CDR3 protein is CASSQDGQGYSGANVLTF. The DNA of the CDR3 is TGCGCCAGCAGCCAAGATGGACAGGGGTACTCTGGGGCCAACGTCCTGACTTTC.

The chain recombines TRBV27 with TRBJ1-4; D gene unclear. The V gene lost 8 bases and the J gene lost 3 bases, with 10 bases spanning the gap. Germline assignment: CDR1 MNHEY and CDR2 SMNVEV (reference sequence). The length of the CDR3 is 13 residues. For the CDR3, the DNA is TGTGCCAGCTCCGCCAGAGCTAATGAAAAACTGTTTTTT. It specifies CASSARANEKLFF.

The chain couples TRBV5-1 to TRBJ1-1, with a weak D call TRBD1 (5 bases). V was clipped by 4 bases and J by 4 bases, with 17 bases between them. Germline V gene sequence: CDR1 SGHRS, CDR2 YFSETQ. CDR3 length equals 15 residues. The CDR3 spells CASSTNGARITEAFF. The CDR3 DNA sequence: TGCGCCAGCAGCACGAACGGGGCGCGGATCACTGAAGCTTTCTTT.

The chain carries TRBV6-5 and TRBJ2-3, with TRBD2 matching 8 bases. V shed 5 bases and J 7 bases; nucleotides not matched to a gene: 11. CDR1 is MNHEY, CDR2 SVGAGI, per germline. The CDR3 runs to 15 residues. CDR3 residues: CASSRGGGQVNTQYF. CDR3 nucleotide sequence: TGTGCCAGCAGTAGGGGCGGGGGGCAAGTAAATACGCAGTATTTT.

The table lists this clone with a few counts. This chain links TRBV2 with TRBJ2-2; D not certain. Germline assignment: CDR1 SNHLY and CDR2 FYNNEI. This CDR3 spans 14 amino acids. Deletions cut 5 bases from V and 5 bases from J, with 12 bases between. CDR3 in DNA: TGTGCCAGCAGTCGGACCCCCCTGACCGGGGAGCTGTTTTTT. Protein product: CASSRTPLTGELFF.

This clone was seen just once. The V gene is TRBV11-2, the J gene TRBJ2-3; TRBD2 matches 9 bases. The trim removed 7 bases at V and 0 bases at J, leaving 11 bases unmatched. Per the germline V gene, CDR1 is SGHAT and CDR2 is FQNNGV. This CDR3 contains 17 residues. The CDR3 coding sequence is TGTGCCAGCACCTACACACTAGCGGGCTACAGCACAGATACGCAGTATTTT. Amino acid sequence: CASTYTLAGYSTDTQYF. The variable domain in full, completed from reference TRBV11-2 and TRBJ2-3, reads EAGVAQSPRYKIIEKRQSVAFWCNPISGHATLYWYQQILGQGPKLLIQFQNNGVVDDSQLPKDRFSAERLKGVDSTLKIQPAKLEDSAVYLCASTYTLAGYSTDTQYFGPGTRLTVL.

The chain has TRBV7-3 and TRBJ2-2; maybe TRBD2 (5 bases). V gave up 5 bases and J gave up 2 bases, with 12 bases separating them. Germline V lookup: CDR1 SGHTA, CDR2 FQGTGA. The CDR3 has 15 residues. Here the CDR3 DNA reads TGTGCCAGCAGCAACCGGGATATTAACACCGGGGAGCTGTTTTTT. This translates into CASSNRDINTGELFF.

CDR3 nucleotides: TGTGCCAGCAGCTTCGGTAATGAGCAGTTCTTC. Residues: CASSFGNEQFF. The gene calls are TRBV5-6 and TRBJ2-1; D ambiguous. The CDR3 runs to 11 residues. Trimming took 2 bases from V and 7 from J, leaving 4 bases between them. CDR1 is SGHDT, CDR2 YYEEEE, per germline.

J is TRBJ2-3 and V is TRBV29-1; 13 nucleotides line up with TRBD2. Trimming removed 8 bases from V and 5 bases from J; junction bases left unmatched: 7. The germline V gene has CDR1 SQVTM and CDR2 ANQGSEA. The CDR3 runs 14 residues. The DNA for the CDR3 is TGCAGCACAAGACTAGCGGGAGGAAGAGATACGCAGTATTTT. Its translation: CSTRLAGGRDTQYF.

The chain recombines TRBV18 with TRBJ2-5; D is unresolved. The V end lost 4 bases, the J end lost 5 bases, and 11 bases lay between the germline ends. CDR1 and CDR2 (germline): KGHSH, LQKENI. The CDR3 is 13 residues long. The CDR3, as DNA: TGTGCCAGCTCACTGGGGTCACGGGAGACCCAGTACTTC. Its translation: CASSLGSRETQYF. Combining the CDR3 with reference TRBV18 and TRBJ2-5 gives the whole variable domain NAGVMQNPRHLVRRRGQEARLRCSPMKGHSHVYWYRQLPEEGLKFMVYLQKENIIDESGMPKERFSAEFPKEGPSILRIQQVVRGDSAAYFCASSLGSRETQYFGPGTRLLVL.